The 10 T cell receptor beta chains given below trace back to one sample, sequenced in a study of cytomegalovirus exposure and HLA in healthy donors. PCR amplification relied on 60 Vbeta primers (plus 13 Jbeta primers). Clones were read by immunoSEQ multiplex PCR, and TCRdb kept only the in-frame ones, dropping some. The repertoire holds 150,000 to 200,000 clones, with 65% to 85% as singletons. Sequencing was carried out using PBMCs. These receptors were collected from a male donor in good health and CMV-seropositive.

This rearrangement joins TRBV5-1 to TRBJ1-6; D perhaps matches TRBD1 (6 bases). This CDR3 region has 17 residues. CDR1 and CDR2 from the germline V gene are SGHRS and YFSETQ. V was pared by 4 bases and J by 0 bases, with 14 bases between. CDR3 residues: CASSGGQPSSYNSPLHF. The CDR3, as DNA: TGCGCCAGCAGCGGAGGACAGCCGAGCTCCTATAATTCACCCCTCCACTTT.

The rearrangement uses TRBV2 and TRBJ2-1, with 8 bases fitting TRBD1. Per germline, CDR1 SNHLY and CDR2 FYNNEI. Trimming took 1 base from V and 1 from J; bases not matched to a gene: 0. This CDR3 comprises 15 residues. CDR3 region: CASSEDRGSYNEQFF. CDR3 sequence (DNA): TGTGCCAGCAGTGAAGACAGGGGGTCCTACAATGAGCAGTTCTTC.

The V gene is TRBV6-1, the J gene TRBJ1-2; D gene ambiguous. From germline, CDR1 is MNHNS and CDR2 SASEGT. V was cut by 2 bases and J by 2 bases, with 12 bases left in between. CDR3 length: 15 amino acids. The CDR3 nucleotides are TGTGCCAGCAGTGAATCCATTCCGGGGAACTATGGCTACACCTTC. It specifies CASSESIPGNYGYTF.

The chain links TRBV9 to TRBJ2-5; weak D call: TRBD2 (5 bases). Trimming took 3 bases from V and 2 from J, leaving 11 bases between them. The germline V gene encodes CDR1 SGDLS and CDR2 YYNGEE. This CDR3 region has 14 residues. CDR3 in DNA: TGTGCCAGCAGCGGATCCGGGGTTCAAGAGACCCAGTACTTC. Translation gives CASSGSGVQETQYF.

V is TRBV27 and J is TRBJ2-3, with 8 nucleotides matching TRBD1. J gave up 8 bases and V 6 bases, and 4 bases lay outside the gene matches. The CDR3 is 12 residues long. Germline V gives CDR1 MNHEY, CDR2 SMNVEV (reference sequence). The CDR3, as DNA: TGTGCCAGCAGGGGACAGGCACGTACGCAGTATTTT. This codes for CASRGQARTQYF.

The chain combines TRBV5-6 with TRBJ2-4; the D gene is possibly TRBD2 (6 bases). The V and J ends lost 6 bases and 5 bases respectively, with 15 bases between them. The CDR3 extends over 14 amino acids. The germline V gene encodes CDR1 SGHDT and CDR2 YYEEEE. This CDR3 is CASNSGRSENIQYF. In DNA form, the CDR3 reads TGTGCCAGCAACTCGGGGAGGTCGGAAAACATTCAGTACTTC.

The chain joins TRBV5-6 to TRBJ1-2; 7 nucleotides align to TRBD1. Germline values: CDR1 SGHDT, CDR2 YYEEEE. The V gene end was trimmed by 4 bases and the J gene end by 8 bases; junction bases not matched to a gene: 11. This CDR3 comprises 14 residues. In DNA form, the CDR3 reads TGTGCCAGCAGCGCGGGGGGGACAGAGGAAGGCTACACCTTC. Translation: CASSAGGTEEGYTF.

This chain links TRBV19 with TRBJ2-3; 15 nucleotides align to TRBD2. Losses at the gene ends were 3 bases for V and 3 bases for J; bases not matched to a gene: 7. Germline assignment: CDR1 LNHDA and CDR2 SQIVND (reference sequence). The CDR3 length is 18 residues. CDR3 DNA sequence: TGTGCCAGTAGTATGGGACTAGCGGGAGGAACGCGGACAGATACGCAGTATTTT. Its protein is CASSMGLAGGTRTDTQYF.

The V gene is TRBV11-3, the J gene TRBJ1-1; TRBD1 agrees at 8 bases. This CDR3 contains 13 residues. V lost 5 bases to trimming and J lost 5 bases; unmatched junction nucleotides: 4. The V gene's germline CDR1 is SGHNT and CDR2 YENEEA. This CDR3 reads CASSGQGKTEAFF. The CDR3 DNA reads TGTGCCAGCAGCGGACAGGGCAAAACTGAAGCTTTCTTT.

The chain couples TRBV29-1 to TRBJ2-7, with 9 bases fitting TRBD2. V shed 6 bases and J 4 bases; nucleotides not matched to a gene: 7. This CDR3 contains 13 residues. Germline-derived CDR1 and CDR2 are SQVTM and ANQGSEA. The CDR3 DNA follows: TGCAGCGTGAGTAGCGGGAGATCGTACGAGCAGTACTTC. Translated: CSVSSGRSYEQYF.